Shown below are 20 T cell receptor beta chains from a single sample sequenced in a study of shared clonotypes between healthy human individuals. Using immunoSEQ multiplex PCR, the repertoire was profiled, and TCRdb retains in-frame clones only, with some absent. The table records roughly 2 million clones, roughly 94% of them present only once. Sequencing was done on a sample of naive CD4+ T cells sorted from blood. As for subset: CD45RA+ positively selected. These receptors all stem from a man between 18 and 35 years old in good health.

Details on this clone: The same CDR3 can be traced to other DNA sequences in this sample. This sequence joins TRBV5-1 and TRBJ1-1; TRBD1 might be the D (5 bases). The CDR3 spans 13 residues. Germline V CDR1 and CDR2: SGHRS, YFSETQ. V shed 1 base and J shed 3 bases, with 7 bases lying between them. CDR3 sequence (DNA): TGCGCCAGCAGCTTGACGGGGGACACTGAAGCTTTCTTT. It encodes CASSLTGDTEAFF. The variable domain in full, completed from reference TRBV5-1 and TRBJ1-1, reads KAGVTQTPRYLIKTRGQQVTLSCSPISGHRSVSWYQQTPGQGLQFLFEYFSETQRNKGNFPGRFSGRQFSNSRSEMNVSTLELGDSALYLCASSLTGDTEAFFGQGTRLTVV.

The CDR3 loop reads CASSLTGRSYEQYF. The CDR3 nucleotides are TGTGCCAGCAGCCTGACGGGACGGAGCTACGAGCAGTACTTC. This sequence joins TRBV7-9 and TRBJ2-7; D could derive from TRBD1 or TRBD2 (5 bases each). This CDR3 is built from 14 residues. V lost 5 bases and J 3 bases, leaving 14 bases between the germline ends. The germline V gene has CDR1 SEHNR and CDR2 FQNEAQ (reference sequence).

This chain joins TRBV7-6 and TRBJ2-2, with D perhaps being TRBD1 or TRBD2 (5 bases each). Trimming shortened V by 8 bases and J by 4 bases, and 17 bases separated the two germline ends. The CDR3 length is 15 residues. Germline V gene data show CDR1 as SGHVS and CDR2 as FNYEAQ. The CDR3 DNA is TGTGCCAGCGGACAACCGCCCGGGGTCACCGGGGAGCTGTTTTTT. It translates to CASGQPPGVTGELFF.

The V call is TRBV6-5, the J call TRBJ2-7, with a weak D call TRBD2 (5 bases). There are 14 residues in the CDR3. V was trimmed by 6 bases and J by 6 bases, leaving 18 bases between them. Looked up from germline, CDR1 is MNHEY and CDR2 is SVGAGI. DNA of the CDR3: TGTGCCAGCAGCCCCGCACTAGGAGCTTCCGAGCAGTACTTC. Translation: CASSPALGASEQYF.

J is TRBJ1-3 and V is TRBV4-1, with a tentative D call TRBD1 (6 bases). Germline V gene sequence: CDR1 MGHRA, CDR2 YSYEKL. This CDR3 region has 15 residues. Deletions cut 5 bases from V and 2 bases from J, with 13 bases between. This CDR3 reads CASSDAQGTGNTIYF. Written as DNA, the CDR3 is TGCGCCAGCAGCGACGCTCAGGGGACTGGAAACACCATATATTTT.

This chain uses TRBV5-1 with TRBJ2-2; D ambiguous. Trimming stripped 4 bases from V and 5 bases from J, with 6 bases between. The germline CDR1 and CDR2 sequences are SGHRS and YFSETQ. This CDR3 is built from 12 residues. The CDR3 region has the DNA TGCGCCAGCAGCCCTTTAACCGGGGAGCTGTTTTTT. Translation: CASSPLTGELFF. The complete variable domain, with remaining parts taken from reference TRBV5-1 and TRBJ2-2, reads KAGVTQTPRYLIKTRGQQVTLSCSPISGHRSVSWYQQTPGQGLQFLFEYFSETQRNKGNFPGRFSGRQFSNSRSEMNVSTLELGDSALYLCASSPLTGELFFGEGSRLTVL.

The J gene is TRBJ1-2, the V gene TRBV28; D ambiguous. The CDR3 is 14 amino acids. V lost 2 bases to trimming and J lost 4 bases, with 11 bases between them. Germline assignment: CDR1 MDHEN and CDR2 SYDVKM. CDR3 sequence: CASSLGVSGYGYTF. CDR3 DNA: TGTGCCAGCAGTTTAGGGGTATCCGGCTATGGCTACACCTTC.

The chain couples TRBV10-3 to TRBJ2-7; possibly TRBD1 for D (7 bases). The length of the CDR3 is 16 residues. The ends were cut back, 2 bases at V and 2 bases at J, with 16 bases in the middle. Per the germline V gene, CDR1 is ENHRY and CDR2 is SYGVKD. The CDR3 sequence is CAISEPAGQPTYEQYF. In DNA, the CDR3 is TGTGCCATCAGTGAGCCTGCGGGACAGCCGACCTACGAGCAGTACTTC.

About this clone: Other DNA sequences in this specimen translate into the identical CDR3. CDR3 protein: CAWTGQGGSPLHF. The CDR3 nucleotides are TGTGCCTGGACGGGACAGGGAGGTTCACCCCTCCACTTT. The rearrangement joins TRBV30 to TRBJ1-6; the match to TRBD1 covers 9 bases. The V and J ends lost 4 bases and 9 bases, in that order; junction bases with no gene match: 4. CDR3 length equals 13 residues. Germline V gives CDR1 GTSNPN, CDR2 SVGIG (reference sequence).

This clone was picked up one time. The genes are TRBV19 and TRBJ2-1, with a possible D match to TRBD2 (5 bases). V was cut by 4 bases and J by 4 bases, with 14 bases left in between. CDR3 length equals 15 residues. CDR1 and CDR2 (germline): LNHDA, SQIVND (reference sequence). CDR3 residues: CASSTPGIPYNEQFF. The CDR3 nucleotides are TGTGCCAGTAGTACCCCCGGGATTCCTTACAATGAGCAGTTCTTC.

Written as DNA, the CDR3 is TGCAGCGTTCTCGACCCCAGGCTATTCCCCTACGAGCAGTACTTC. This sequence encodes CSVLDPRLFPYEQYF. The chain is built from TRBV29-1 and TRBJ2-7; D is ambiguous. The CDR3 has 15 residues. The V end lost 5 bases, the J end lost 2 bases, and 19 bases lay between the germline ends. Germline CDR1 is SQVTM and CDR2 is ANQGSEA.

Concerning this clone itself: Additional DNA sequences in this sample encode the identical CDR3. The rearrangement joins TRBV7-9 to TRBJ2-1; D unresolved. This CDR3 spans 14 amino acids. Trimming removed 3 bases at V and 6 bases at J, with 12 bases between. CDR1 is SEHNR and CDR2 is FQNEAQ in the germline V gene (reference sequence). The CDR3 reads CASSFSGVGNEQFF. Written as DNA, the CDR3 is TGTGCCAGCAGCTTCAGTGGGGTGGGCAATGAGCAGTTCTTC.

This clone has a single count. V is TRBV9 and J is TRBJ2-1; TRBD2 aligns across 10 bases. Trimming at V came to 3 bases and at J to 4 bases, leaving 4 bases not matched to a gene. The CDR3 length is 15 residues. From germline, CDR1 is SGDLS and CDR2 YYNGEE. In DNA form, the CDR3 reads TGTGCCAGCAGCGATCTAGCGGGGGAATACAATGAGCAGTTCTTC. Its protein product is CASSDLAGEYNEQFF. Together with reference TRBV9 and TRBJ2-1, the CDR3 gives the full variable domain: DSGVTQTPKHLITATGQRVTLRCSPRSGDLSVYWYQQSLDQGLQFLIQYYNGEERAKGNILERFSAQQFPDLHSELNLSSLELGDSALYFCASSDLAGEYNEQFFGPGTRLTVL.

This chain links TRBV28 with TRBJ2-5; a weak D match, TRBD1 (5 bases). V lost 8 bases and J lost 2, with 9 bases in between. CDR3 size: 12 residues. CDR1 is MDHEN and CDR2 is SYDVKM in the germline V gene. The CDR3, as DNA: TGTGCCAGCCAGGGTGGTCAAGAGACCCAGTACTTC. Translated, it gives CASQGGQETQYF.

The chain uses TRBV6-1 and TRBJ1-4; TRBD1 might be the D (5 bases). V lost 3 bases and J 8 bases, leaving 16 bases between the germline ends. Per the germline V gene, CDR1 is MNHNS and CDR2 is SASEGT. The CDR3 consists of 15 residues. The CDR3 coding sequence is TGTGCCAGCAGTGATTTGGGGCAGGGAAGGGAAAAACTGTTTTTT. Protein: CASSDLGQGREKLFF.

The rearrangement links TRBV19 to TRBJ1-6, with a weak D call TRBD1 (5 bases). The V end lost 0 bases, the J end lost 7 bases, and 10 bases lay between the germline ends. Germline values: CDR1 LNHDA, CDR2 SQIVND (reference sequence). There are 15 residues in the CDR3. CDR3 nucleotides: TGTGCCAGTAGTATAGAGGGGACTCTAAATTCACCCCTCCACTTT. Translation: CASSIEGTLNSPLHF. Variable domain in full (rest from reference TRBV19 and TRBJ1-6): DGGITQSPKYLFRKEGQNVTLSCEQNLNHDAMYWYRQDPGQGLRLIYYSQIVNDFQKGDIAEGYSVSREKKESFPLTVTSAQKNPTAFYLCASSIEGTLNSPLHFGNGTRLTVT.

The genes are TRBV4-2 and TRBJ2-6; TRBD1 aligns across 9 bases. The CDR3 is made up of 21 amino acids. CDR1 is LGHNA and CDR2 is YNFKEQ in the germline V gene. Trimming cost V 4 bases and J 0 bases; bases outside gene matches: 16. The CDR3 DNA is TGTGCCAGCAGCCCCCCGGGACAGGGCCCTCGCCGATCCTCTGGGGCCAACGTCCTGACTTTC. This translates into CASSPPGQGPRRSSGANVLTF.

V usage is TRBV5-1 and J usage is TRBJ2-7; D uncertain. CDR3 length: 14 residues. CDR1 and CDR2 (germline): SGHRS, YFSETQ. Trimming took 4 bases from V and 3 from J, leaving 14 bases between them. For the CDR3, the DNA is TGCGCCAGCAGCCGCACCCCAGCCAACTACGAGCAGTACTTC. The encoded protein is CASSRTPANYEQYF.

The gene calls are TRBV6-4 and TRBJ2-1; 10 bases are shared with TRBD2. Germline CDR1 reads MRHNA; CDR2 reads SNTAGT. The trim removed 0 bases at V and 5 bases at J, leaving 7 bases unmatched. CDR3 size: 17 residues. The CDR3 coding sequence is TGTGCCAGCAGTGACTCACATAGCGGGAGGACCGACAATGAGCAGTTCTTC. Translation gives CASSDSHSGRTDNEQFF.

The chain recombines TRBV7-2 with TRBJ1-1; D perhaps matches TRBD1 (5 bases). The CDR3 sequence is 15 residues long. V lost 2 bases to trimming and J lost 5 bases, with 15 bases between them. Germline V CDR1 and CDR2: SGHTA, FQGNSA. CDR3 protein: CASSLSGQGGTEAFF. The CDR3 DNA reads TGTGCCAGCAGCTTAAGCGGGCAGGGAGGAACTGAAGCTTTCTTT.